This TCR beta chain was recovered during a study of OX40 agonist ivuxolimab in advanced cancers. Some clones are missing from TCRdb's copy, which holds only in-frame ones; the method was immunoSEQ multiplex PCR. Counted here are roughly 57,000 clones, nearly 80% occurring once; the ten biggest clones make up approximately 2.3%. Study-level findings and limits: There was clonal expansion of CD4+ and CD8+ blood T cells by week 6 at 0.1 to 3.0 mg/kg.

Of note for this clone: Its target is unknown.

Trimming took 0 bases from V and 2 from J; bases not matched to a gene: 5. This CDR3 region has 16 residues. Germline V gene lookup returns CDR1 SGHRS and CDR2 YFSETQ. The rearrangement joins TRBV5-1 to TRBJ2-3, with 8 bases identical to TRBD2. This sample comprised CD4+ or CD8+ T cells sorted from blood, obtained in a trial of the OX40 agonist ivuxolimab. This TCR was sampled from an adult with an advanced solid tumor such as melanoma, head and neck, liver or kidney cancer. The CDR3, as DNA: TGCGCCAGCAGCTTGGTGCAGCGGGGGAACACAGATACGCAGTATTTT. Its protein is CASSLVQRGNTDTQYF.